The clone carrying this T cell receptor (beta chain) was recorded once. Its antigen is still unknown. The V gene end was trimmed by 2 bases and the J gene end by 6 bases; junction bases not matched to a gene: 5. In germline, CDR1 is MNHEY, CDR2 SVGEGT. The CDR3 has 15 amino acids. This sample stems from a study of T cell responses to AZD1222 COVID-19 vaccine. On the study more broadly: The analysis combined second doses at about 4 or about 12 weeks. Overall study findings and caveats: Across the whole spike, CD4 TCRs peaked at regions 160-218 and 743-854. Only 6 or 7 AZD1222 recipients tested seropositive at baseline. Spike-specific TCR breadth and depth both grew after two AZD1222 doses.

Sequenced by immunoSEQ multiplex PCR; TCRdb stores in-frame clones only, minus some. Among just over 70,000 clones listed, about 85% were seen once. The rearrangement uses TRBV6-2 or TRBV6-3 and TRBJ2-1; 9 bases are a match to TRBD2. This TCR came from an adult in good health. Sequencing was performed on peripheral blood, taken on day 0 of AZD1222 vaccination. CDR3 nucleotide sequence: TGTGCCAGCAGTTACATCCTAGCGGGGCCCAATGAGCAGTTCTTC. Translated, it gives CASSYILAGPNEQFF.